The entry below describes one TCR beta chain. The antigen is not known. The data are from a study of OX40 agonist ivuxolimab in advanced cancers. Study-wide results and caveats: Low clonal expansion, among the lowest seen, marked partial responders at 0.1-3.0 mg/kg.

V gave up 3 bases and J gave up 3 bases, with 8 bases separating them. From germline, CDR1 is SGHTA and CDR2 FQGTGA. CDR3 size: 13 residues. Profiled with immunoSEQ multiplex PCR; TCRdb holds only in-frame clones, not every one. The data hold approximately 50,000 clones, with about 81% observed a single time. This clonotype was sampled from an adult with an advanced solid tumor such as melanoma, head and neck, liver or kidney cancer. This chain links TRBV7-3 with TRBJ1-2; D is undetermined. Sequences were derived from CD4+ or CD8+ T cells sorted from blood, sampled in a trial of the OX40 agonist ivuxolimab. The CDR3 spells CASSFGRDYGYTF. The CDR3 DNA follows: TGTGCCAGCAGCTTTGGGAGAGACTATGGCTACACCTTC.